A single T cell receptor (beta chain) is shown here with its context. Produced via immunoSEQ multiplex PCR; TCRdb's table is partial and in-frame only. Counted here are nearly 110,000 clones, around 92% occurring once; the ten biggest clones make up roughly 1.5%. This record comes from a study of T cell changes during pregnancy in multiple sclerosis. Germline CDR1 and CDR2: LNHNV and YYDKDF (reference sequence). The CDR3 sequence is 15 residues long. Trimming took off 1 base at V and 6 bases at J, with 13 bases between the two ends. The specimen was peripheral blood, collected after pregnancy. This sequence was found in a female donor with multiple sclerosis, enrolled in a pregnancy study. This chain links TRBV15 with TRBJ2-4; D is unclear. In DNA form, the CDR3 reads TGTGCCACCAGCAGAGGACGGCTAGATGGAAACATTCAGTACTTC. Amino acids: CATSRGRLDGNIQYF.